One sample yielded the 15 T cell receptor beta chains listed below, sequenced in a study of blood T cell repertoires in COVID-19. Repertoires were generated with immunoSEQ multiplex PCR, while TCRdb's copy carries only in-frame clones and drops some. The repertoire has about 220,000 clones, roughly 80% of them found once; the top ten carry roughly 5.5%. The sequenced sample consisted of peripheral blood. These TCRs come from a woman aged 65 to 85 with COVID-19, enrolled during active disease.

The rearrangement links TRBV6-5 to TRBJ1-5; 8 bases line up with TRBD1. This CDR3 contains 15 residues. Germline V CDR1 and CDR2: MNHEY, SVGAGI. Trimming removed 8 bases from V and 7 bases from J; junction bases left unmatched: 13. The CDR3 sequence is CASSPQRQGRQPQHF. As DNA, the CDR3 is TGTGCCAGCTCTCCCCAGCGACAGGGGAGACAGCCCCAGCATTTT.

The V call is TRBV2, the J call TRBJ1-1, with 7 bases matching TRBD1. Germline CDR1 SNHLY, CDR2 FYNNEI. This CDR3 spans 13 amino acids. V gave up 11 bases and J gave up 4 bases; unmatched junction bases: 10. The CDR3 sequence is CAGTRGYGTEAFF. In DNA form, the CDR3 reads TGTGCCGGAACCAGGGGGTATGGCACTGAAGCTTTCTTT.

The V call is TRBV6-6, the J call TRBJ1-1; D might be TRBD1 (5 bases). V was pared by 6 bases and J by 5 bases, with 13 bases between. The CDR3 loop spans 13 amino acids. Germline V gene sequence: CDR1 MNHNY, CDR2 SVGAGI (reference sequence). The CDR3 nucleotides read TGTGCCAGCAGCTCGGGGGGGGATACTGAAGCTTTCTTT. Residues: CASSSGGDTEAFF.

This clone was found once. The rearrangement joins TRBV28 to TRBJ1-5, with a possible D match to TRBD1 (6 bases). Germline-derived CDR1 and CDR2 are MDHEN and SYDVKM. V dropped 6 bases and J dropped 1 base, with 28 bases sitting between them. The CDR3 sequence is 20 residues long. The CDR3 DNA reads as TGTGCCAGCAGCCCCCCCCAGGGGCAGGCGAAGGCCATGAGCAATCAGCCCCAGCATTTT. It codes for CASSPPQGQAKAMSNQPQHF.

This clone was seen at least ten times. V and J are TRBV6-5 and TRBJ2-7, with 7 positions matching TRBD2. Germline V gene lookup returns CDR1 MNHEY and CDR2 SVGAGI. CDR3 length: 15 amino acids. V lost 2 bases to trimming and J lost 4 bases; unmatched junction nucleotides: 8. The DNA for the CDR3 is TGTGCCAGCAGTTACCGGCGGGAGATTATGTACGAGCAGTACTTC. This gives the protein CASSYRREIMYEQYF.

This clone was detected only a few times. The chain joins TRBV10-1 to TRBJ2-7; D remains ambiguous. CDR1 is WNHNN and CDR2 is SYGVQD in the germline V gene (reference sequence). The CDR3 consists of 11 residues. Trimming stripped 6 bases from V and 3 bases from J, with 6 bases between. CDR3 sequence: CASSYGYEQYF. In nucleotides, the CDR3 is TGCGCCAGCAGCTACGGCTACGAGCAGTACTTC.

This chain uses TRBV7-2 with TRBJ1-1; TRBD1 agrees at 7 bases. The CDR3 is 13 amino acids. Germline values: CDR1 SGHTA, CDR2 FQGNSA. The V and J ends lost 5 bases and 6 bases, in that order; junction bases with no gene match: 6. CDR3 nucleotides: TGTGCCAGCAGCGCCTATCAGGGGGCTGAAGCTTTCTTT. It specifies CASSAYQGAEAFF.

V gene TRBV9 combines with J gene TRBJ2-2; D might be TRBD1 (6 bases). Germline CDR1 and CDR2: SGDLS and YYNGEE. This CDR3 is built from 17 residues. V dropped 4 bases and J dropped 5 bases, with 21 bases sitting between them. Here the CDR3 DNA reads TGTGCCAGCAGCCCGACAGGAAGGGCCAGGGTGACCGGGGAGCTGTTTTTT. As protein: CASSPTGRARVTGELFF.

The V call is TRBV28, the J call TRBJ1-3, with 8 positions matching TRBD1. J gave up 7 bases and V 6 bases, and 8 bases lay outside the gene matches. Germline V lookup: CDR1 MDHEN, CDR2 SYDVKM. The length of the CDR3 is 14 residues. In nucleotides, the CDR3 is TGTGCCAGCAGACCGGACAGGGTCCCGAACACCATATATTTT. Translation: CASRPDRVPNTIYF.

V gene TRBV2 combines with J gene TRBJ2-5; no clear D gene. Germline V lookup: CDR1 SNHLY, CDR2 FYNNEI. The CDR3 runs 18 residues. Between the trimmed V and J ends, which lost 6 bases and 4 bases, there was a span of 27 bases. The CDR3 DNA is TGTGCCAGCAGCGTAGCAGCCATCGGGTCTGGTTCTCGAGAGACCCAGTACTTC. This translates into CASSVAAIGSGSRETQYF.

V and J are TRBV7-2 and TRBJ2-5, with TRBD2 matching 7 bases. Germline CDR1 SGHTA, CDR2 FQGNSA. This CDR3 is 16 amino acids long. V lost 5 bases and J lost 0; bases outside the gene matches: 9. CDR3 in DNA: TGTGCCAGCAGCCCCCTGGGGAGCGGGAACCAAGAGACCCAGTACTTC. Amino acids: CASSPLGSGNQETQYF. The complete variable domain, with remaining parts taken from reference TRBV7-2 and TRBJ2-5, reads GAGVSQSPSNKVTEKGKDVELRCDPISGHTALYWYRQSLGQGLEFLIYFQGNSAPDKSGLPSDRFSAERTGGSVSTLTIQRTQQEDSAVYLCASSPLGSGNQETQYFGPGTRLLVL.

V and J are TRBV30 and TRBJ2-2, with TRBD2 identical over 10 bases. Per germline, CDR1 GTSNPN and CDR2 SVGIG (reference sequence). Trimming took 7 bases from V and 4 from J; bases not matched to a gene: 9. This CDR3 comprises 15 residues. The CDR3 sequence: CASSSGSRVTGELFF. In DNA form, the CDR3 reads TGTGCCTCCTCTAGCGGGAGTCGCGTCACCGGGGAGCTGTTTTTT. Complete variable domain (other parts from reference TRBV30 and TRBJ2-2): SQTIHQWPATLVQPVGSPLSLECTVEGTSNPNLYWYRQAAGRGLQLLFYSVGIGQISSEVPQNLSASRPQDRQFILSSKKLLLSDSGFYLCASSSGSRVTGELFFGEGSRLTVL.

The chain combines TRBV28 with TRBJ1-2, with 7 bases that match TRBD1. V shed 2 bases and J 7 bases; nucleotides not matched to a gene: 13. The CDR3 loop spans 16 amino acids. The germline CDR1 and CDR2 sequences are MDHEN and SYDVKM. Written as DNA, the CDR3 is TGTGCCAGCAGTTTAGTGACCCTACAGGGGAGAGGTGGCTACACCTTC. Protein: CASSLVTLQGRGGYTF.

In its sample, this clone was seen a few times. The chain has TRBV15 and TRBJ2-3, with a possible D match to TRBD2 (6 bases). The CDR3 covers 16 residues. The germline V gene encodes CDR1 LNHNV and CDR2 YYDKDF (reference sequence). The V end lost 6 bases, the J end lost 3 bases, and 19 bases lay between the germline ends. Here the CDR3 DNA reads TGTGCCACCAGTAGCTCTCCGGGAGCCCCGACAGATACGCAGTATTTT. Protein: CATSSSPGAPTDTQYF.

In this sample, this clone turned up a few times. The rearrangement links TRBV20-1 to TRBJ1-1; D may be TRBD1 (5 bases). Germline CDR1 is DFQATT and CDR2 is SNEGSKA (reference sequence). The V gene lost 7 bases and the J gene lost 2 bases, with 8 bases spanning the gap. The length of the CDR3 is 11 residues. This CDR3 is CSVRGNTEAFF. CDR3 in DNA: TGCAGTGTAAGGGGTAACACTGAAGCTTTCTTT.